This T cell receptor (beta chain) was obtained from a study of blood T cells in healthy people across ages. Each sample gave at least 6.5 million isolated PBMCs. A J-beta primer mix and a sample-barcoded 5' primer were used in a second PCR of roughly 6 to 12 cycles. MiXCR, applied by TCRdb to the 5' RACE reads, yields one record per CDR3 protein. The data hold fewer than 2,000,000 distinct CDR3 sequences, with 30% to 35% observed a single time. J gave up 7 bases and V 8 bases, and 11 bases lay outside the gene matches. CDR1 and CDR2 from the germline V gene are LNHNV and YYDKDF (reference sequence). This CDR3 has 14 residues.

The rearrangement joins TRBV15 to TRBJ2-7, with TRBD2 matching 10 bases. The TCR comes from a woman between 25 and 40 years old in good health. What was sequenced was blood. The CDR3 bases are TGTGCCACCGGCGTCAAGCGGGGGGGTTCGGAGCAGTACTTC. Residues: CATGVKRGGSEQYF.